One sample yielded the 2 T cell receptor beta chains listed below, sequenced in a study of blood T cell repertoires in COVID-19. The assay was immunoSEQ multiplex PCR, and TCRdb's table has in-frame clones only and misses some. The sample contains a few hundred thousand clones, 89% of which appear only once. The material sequenced was PBMCs or T cells enriched from blood (not recorded which). These receptors were obtained from a woman in her 30s who had recovered from COVID-19.

The J gene is TRBJ2-7, the V gene TRBV4-1; TRBD2 is a possible D gene (6 bases). V was cut by 2 bases and J by 6 bases, with 20 bases left in between. This CDR3 spans 16 amino acids. Germline CDR1 reads MGHRA; CDR2 reads YSYEKL. Here the CDR3 reads CASSQKVGGPAVEQYF. Here the CDR3 DNA reads TGCGCCAGCAGCCAAAAGGTGGGAGGCCCCGCGGTCGAGCAGTACTTC.

The chain combines TRBV29-1 with TRBJ2-1, with D possibly being TRBD1 (6 bases). Trimming stripped 7 bases from V and 10 bases from J, with 20 bases between. Germline-derived CDR1 and CDR2 are SQVTM and ANQGSEA. There are 13 residues in the CDR3. This CDR3 reads CSASPWGLREQFF. In DNA form, the CDR3 reads TGCAGCGCTTCACCCTGGGGGCTCCGGGAGCAGTTCTTC.